The 21 T cell receptor beta chains given below trace back to one sample, sequenced in a study of blood T cell dynamics during melanoma immunotherapy. Time point: pre-treatment baseline. Libraries were prepared by immunoSEQ multiplex PCR; TCRdb keeps only in-frame clonotypes and omits some of them. This repertoire shows over 15,000 clones, approximately 83% found once; its top ten account for approximately 6.9%. This specimen was blood, taken from a patient treated with checkpoint blockade. Receptors originate from a human donor with melanoma.

The chain has TRBV6-6 and TRBJ1-4, with 7 bases lining up with TRBD1. The CDR3 runs to 14 residues. J lost 1 base, V lost 6 bases, and 2 bases had no gene match. CDR1 is MNHNY, CDR2 SVGAGI, per germline (reference sequence). The CDR3: CASRTGQTNEKLFF. In nucleotides, the CDR3 is TGTGCCAGCAGGACAGGGCAAACTAATGAAAAACTGTTTTTT.

The chain couples TRBV5-1 to TRBJ2-5; possibly TRBD2 for D (5 bases). The CDR3 has 15 residues. The V gene's germline CDR1 is SGHRS and CDR2 YFSETQ. The V end lost 4 bases, the J end lost 2 bases, and 15 bases lay between the germline ends. CDR3: CASSPGSGVQETQYF. CDR3 bases: TGCGCCAGCAGCCCAGGCTCCGGGGTACAAGAGACCCAGTACTTC.

This clone was counted a single time. V is TRBV7-9 and J is TRBJ2-5; 8 positions match TRBD2. CDR1 and CDR2 from the germline V gene are SEHNR and FQNEAQ (reference sequence). The CDR3 is 14 residues long. V lost 5 bases and J lost 7; bases outside the gene matches: 9. This chain's CDR3 is CASSRAGEGGTQYF. DNA of the CDR3: TGTGCCAGCAGCCGAGCGGGAGAGGGCGGGACCCAGTACTTC.

The chain uses TRBV9 and TRBJ1-1; 7 nucleotides agree with TRBD1. J gave up 4 bases and V 3 bases, and 3 bases lay outside the gene matches. Germline V gene sequence: CDR1 SGDLS, CDR2 YYNGEE. This CDR3 region has 13 residues. CDR3 region: CASSGTGITEAFF. The CDR3 DNA is TGTGCCAGCAGCGGGACAGGTATCACTGAAGCTTTCTTT.

The rearrangement joins TRBV7-9 to TRBJ2-2; 8 bases are a match to TRBD1. CDR3 length equals 18 residues. Germline V lookup: CDR1 SEHNR, CDR2 FQNEAQ (reference sequence). V was clipped by 7 bases and J by 4 bases; unmatched bases: 17. CDR3 amino acids: CASTYFILRTGSTGELFF. DNA of the CDR3: TGTGCCAGCACCTACTTTATTCTGAGGACAGGGAGCACCGGGGAGCTGTTTTTT.

The chain joins TRBV4-3 to TRBJ2-2; 10 positions match TRBD2. V lost 1 base and J lost 6; bases outside the gene matches: 5. Germline-derived CDR1 and CDR2 are LGHNA and YSLEER. The CDR3 runs 16 residues. DNA for the CDR3: TGCGCCAGCAGCCAAGCGGGGCTAGCGGGAGCCGGGGAGCTGTTTTTT. Its protein product is CASSQAGLAGAGELFF.

The CDR3 reads CASSWGLAEDTQYF. CDR3 coding DNA: TGCGCCAGCAGCTGGGGACTAGCAGAAGATACGCAGTATTTT. The chain employs TRBV5-1 and TRBJ2-3, with 9 bases lining up with TRBD2. The trim removed 3 bases at V and 5 bases at J, leaving 4 bases unmatched. The CDR3 has 14 amino acids. Germline lookup yields CDR1 SGHRS and CDR2 YFSETQ.

The V gene is TRBV18, the J gene TRBJ1-6; D unclear. Trimming removed 3 bases at V and 9 bases at J, with 12 bases between. Germline CDR1 reads KGHSH; CDR2 reads LQKENI. The CDR3 has 14 residues. Here the CDR3 reads CASSPLSGGSPLHF. In DNA form, the CDR3 reads TGTGCCAGCTCACCGCTGTCGGGCGGTTCACCCCTCCACTTT.

In this sample, this clone turned up once. The V call is TRBV7-6, the J call TRBJ2-1; D remains unclear. The CDR3 is 16 amino acids. The germline V gene has CDR1 SGHVS and CDR2 FNYEAQ. Trimming pared 2 bases from V and 0 bases from J, leaving 11 bases between. CDR3 DNA sequence: TGTGCCAGCAGCTTATCTACGGCTAACTCCTACAATGAGCAGTTCTTC. This codes for CASSLSTANSYNEQFF.

The V call is TRBV6-4, the J call TRBJ1-1; TRBD1 matches at 7 bases. V gave up 6 bases and J gave up 1 base; unmatched junction bases: 2. The CDR3 consists of 13 residues. Germline CDR1 and CDR2: MRHNA and SNTAGT. As DNA, the CDR3 is TGTGCCAGCAGCCGGACAGGGAACACTGAAGCTTTCTTT. Its protein is CASSRTGNTEAFF.

The chain combines TRBV10-3 with TRBJ2-1; 9 bases are shared with TRBD1. After removal of 5 bases from V and 2 bases from J, the junction contained 1 base not matched to a gene. CDR3 length: 14 residues. Germline V gene sequence: CDR1 ENHRY, CDR2 SYGVKD. The CDR3 reads CAISRQGAYNEQFF. DNA of the CDR3: TGTGCCATCAGTCGACAGGGGGCCTACAATGAGCAGTTCTTC.

The DNA of the CDR3 is TGTGCCAGCAGTGCTCTACCCGGGACTAGTTCAGATACGCAGTATTTT. Residues: CASSALPGTSSDTQYF. The chain is built from TRBV27 and TRBJ2-3, with 8 nucleotides matching TRBD2. The CDR3 extends over 16 amino acids. J lost 4 bases, V lost 5 bases, and 11 bases had no gene match. CDR1 is MNHEY, CDR2 SMNVEV, per germline (reference sequence).

The chain employs TRBV4-2 and TRBJ2-1, with 9 bases matching TRBD2. The CDR3 runs to 15 residues. In germline, CDR1 is LGHNA, CDR2 YNFKEQ. V shed 4 bases, J shed 5 bases, and the junction held 6 bases outside the gene matches. As DNA, the CDR3 is TGTGCCAGCAGCCGACCGGGACTAGCAGACAATGAGCAGTTCTTC. The encoded protein is CASSRPGLADNEQFF.

The chain uses TRBV11-3 and TRBJ2-5; D possibly corresponds to TRBD1 (6 bases). V lost 5 bases to trimming and J lost 2 bases, with 12 bases between them. CDR1 and CDR2 (germline): SGHNT, YENEEA. The CDR3 extends over 14 amino acids. The CDR3 DNA reads as TGTGCCAGCAGCATCGACAGGAATCAAGAGACCCAGTACTTC. Its protein is CASSIDRNQETQYF. Supplemented by reference TRBV11-3 and TRBJ2-5, the full variable domain reads EAGVVQSPRYKIIEKKQPVAFWCNPISGHNTLYWYLQNLGQGPELLIRYENEEAVDDSQLPKDRFSAERLKGVDSTLKIQPAELGDSAVYLCASSIDRNQETQYFGPGTRLLVL.

This chain links TRBV19 with TRBJ1-2; 10 positions match TRBD1. The CDR3 length is 17 residues. Germline assignment: CDR1 LNHDA and CDR2 SQIVND (reference sequence). The ends lost 4 bases at V and 4 bases at J; junction bases unmatched: 12. CDR3 nucleotide sequence: TGTGCCAGTAGTAGCCGGGACAGGGGCGAGCCTGGCTATGGCTACACCTTC. As protein: CASSSRDRGEPGYGYTF.

CDR3 region: CASFEGRGRRAFF. The CDR3, as DNA: TGTGCCAGCTTCGAGGGACGGGGGAGACGGGCTTTCTTT. The chain links TRBV28 to TRBJ1-1; D might be TRBD1 (5 bases). Germline V gene sequence: CDR1 MDHEN, CDR2 SYDVKM. This CDR3 comprises 13 residues. V lost 8 bases, J lost 11 bases, and 21 bases lay in between.

The chain recombines TRBV6-5 with TRBJ1-2; no clear D. Germline V gives CDR1 MNHEY, CDR2 SVGAGI. The CDR3 extends over 14 amino acids. Trimming took 6 bases from V and 4 from J, leaving 15 bases between them. CDR3 coding DNA: TGTGCCAGCAGACCAGCGCAGGAGTTCTATGGCTACACCTTC. The encoded protein is CASRPAQEFYGYTF.

The rearrangement links TRBV27 to TRBJ1-4, with D unresolved. This CDR3 spans 19 amino acids. Germline-derived CDR1 and CDR2 are MNHEY and SMNVEV (reference sequence). Between the trimmed V and J ends, which lost 2 bases and 0 bases, there was a span of 19 bases. CDR3 loop: CASSLRRGYPLATNEKLFF. CDR3 nucleotides: TGTGCCAGCAGTTTACGGCGAGGGTACCCGCTTGCAACTAATGAAAAACTGTTTTTT.

The chain links TRBV4-3 to TRBJ2-1; tentatively, D is TRBD2 (5 bases). Germline V gene sequence: CDR1 LGHNA, CDR2 YSLEER. The CDR3 consists of 16 residues. V lost 0 bases and J 0 bases, leaving 9 bases between the germline ends. The CDR3 loop reads CASSQDSAVSYNEQFF. The CDR3 DNA sequence: TGCGCCAGCAGCCAAGACTCAGCGGTCTCCTACAATGAGCAGTTCTTC.

The chain recombines TRBV18 with TRBJ2-7, with 11 positions matching TRBD1. Trimming at V came to 5 bases and at J to 3 bases, leaving 3 bases not matched to a gene. Germline values: CDR1 KGHSH, CDR2 LQKENI. The CDR3 is made up of 14 amino acids. Here the CDR3 reads CASSAGQGDYEQYF. CDR3 nucleotides: TGTGCCAGCTCAGCGGGACAGGGGGACTACGAGCAGTACTTC.

The V call is TRBV21-1, the J call TRBJ2-7; the table assigns TRBD1, which was not confirmed against the DNA. TRBV21-1 is given as a pseudogene. The CDR3 has 16 amino acids. This CDR3 reads CASSKAVAGYSYEQYF. The CDR3 region has the DNA TGTGCCAGCAGCAAAGCCGTCGCAGGGTACTCCTACGAGCAGTACTTC.